This T cell receptor beta chain is drawn from a study of T cell changes during pregnancy in multiple sclerosis. V lost 4 bases and J lost 4; bases outside the gene matches: 4. Germline V gives CDR1 LNHDA, CDR2 SQIVND (reference sequence). The length of the CDR3 is 14 residues. Clones were read by immunoSEQ multiplex PCR, and TCRdb kept only the in-frame ones, dropping some. The repertoire consists of tens of thousands of clones, with over 85% occurring once and the leading ten covering around 2%. The chain employs TRBV19 and TRBJ1-5; 7 nucleotides align to TRBD1. The source of this sequence is a female donor with multiple sclerosis, enrolled in a pregnancy study. Sample: peripheral blood, taken in the second trimester of pregnancy. For the CDR3, the DNA is TGTGCCAGTAGTAACTCACAGGGGAATCAGCCCCAGCATTTT. It translates to CASSNSQGNQPQHF.